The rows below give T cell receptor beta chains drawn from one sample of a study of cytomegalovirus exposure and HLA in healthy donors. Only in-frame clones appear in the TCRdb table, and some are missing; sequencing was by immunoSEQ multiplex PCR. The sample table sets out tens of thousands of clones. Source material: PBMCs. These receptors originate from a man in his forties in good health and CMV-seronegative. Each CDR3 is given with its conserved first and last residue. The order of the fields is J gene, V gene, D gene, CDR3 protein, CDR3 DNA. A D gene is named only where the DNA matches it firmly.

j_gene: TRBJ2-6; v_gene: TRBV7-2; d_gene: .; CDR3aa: CASSLSRSGANVLTF; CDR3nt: TGTGCCAGCAGCCTGAGTCGGAGTGGGGCCAACGTCCTGACTTTC
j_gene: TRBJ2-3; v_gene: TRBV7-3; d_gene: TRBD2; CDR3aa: CASSKTSGGEGTQYF; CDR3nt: TGTGCCAGCAGCAAGACTAGCGGAGGCGAGGGAACGCAGTATTTT
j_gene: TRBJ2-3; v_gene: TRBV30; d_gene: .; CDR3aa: CAWTPGDTQYF; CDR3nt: TGTGCCTGGACACCGGGGGATACGCAGTATTTT
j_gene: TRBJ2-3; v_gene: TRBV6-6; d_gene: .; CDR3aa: CASGGILSTDTQYF; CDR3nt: TGTGCCAGCGGAGGGATCCTAAGCACAGATACGCAGTATTTT
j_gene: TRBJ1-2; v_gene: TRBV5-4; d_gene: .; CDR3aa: CASSLVNSNYGYTF; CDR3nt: TGTGCCAGCAGCTTGGTTAACAGCAACTATGGCTACACCTTC
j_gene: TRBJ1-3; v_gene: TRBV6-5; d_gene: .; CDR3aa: CASSYGGVGNTIYF; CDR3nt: TGTGCCAGCAGTTACGGGGGGGTAGGAAACACCATATATTTT
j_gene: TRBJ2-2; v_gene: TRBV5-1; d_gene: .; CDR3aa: CASSLPLANTGELFF; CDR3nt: TGCGCCAGCAGCTTGCCACTCGCGAACACCGGGGAGCTGTTTTTT
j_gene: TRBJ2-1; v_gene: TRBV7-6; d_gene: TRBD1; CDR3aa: CASSSGQGNNEQFF; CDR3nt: TGTGCCAGCAGCTCAGGACAGGGGAACAATGAGCAGTTCTTC
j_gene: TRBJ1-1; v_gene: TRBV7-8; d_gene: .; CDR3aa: CASSSRGGGKGTEAFF; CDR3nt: TGTGCCAGCAGCTCCCGCGGGGGGGGCAAGGGCACTGAAGCTTTCTTT
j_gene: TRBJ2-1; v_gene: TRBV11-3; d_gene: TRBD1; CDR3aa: CASSLEGQSSHEQFF; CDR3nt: TGTGCCAGCAGCTTAGAGGGACAGTCTTCCCATGAGCAGTTCTTC
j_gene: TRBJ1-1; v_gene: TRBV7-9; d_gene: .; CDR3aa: CASSFDTYTEAFF; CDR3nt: TGTGCCAGCAGCTTTGACACCTACACTGAAGCTTTCTTT
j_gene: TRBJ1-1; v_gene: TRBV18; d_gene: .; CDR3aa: CASSPRTGLNTEAFF; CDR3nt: TGTGCCAGCTCACCCCGAACAGGGCTGAACACTGAAGCTTTCTTT
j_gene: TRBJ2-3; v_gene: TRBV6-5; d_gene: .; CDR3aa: CASSSGSGYTDTQYF; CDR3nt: TGTGCCAGCAGTTCTGGGAGCGGATACACAGATACGCAGTATTTT
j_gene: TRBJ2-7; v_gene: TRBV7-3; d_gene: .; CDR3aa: CASRARIPYEQYF; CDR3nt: TGTGCCAGCAGGGCGAGGATCCCCTACGAGCAGTACTTC
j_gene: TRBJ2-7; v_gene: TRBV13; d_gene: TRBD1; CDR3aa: CASSLEGGFQGEQYF; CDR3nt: TGTGCCAGCAGCTTAGAAGGGGGCTTCCAGGGCGAGCAGTACTTC
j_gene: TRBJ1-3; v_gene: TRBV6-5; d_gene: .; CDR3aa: CATLSRQNSGNTIYF; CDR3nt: TGTGCCACATTATCGCGGCAAAACTCTGGAAACACCATATATTTT
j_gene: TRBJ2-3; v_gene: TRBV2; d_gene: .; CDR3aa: CASTFDRISDTQYF; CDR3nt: TGTGCCAGCACCTTTGACAGGATTTCAGATACGCAGTATTTT
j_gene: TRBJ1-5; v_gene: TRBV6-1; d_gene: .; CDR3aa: CASSDRGGISQPQHF; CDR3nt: TGTGCCAGCAGTGATAGAGGGGGAATAAGTCAGCCCCAGCATTTT
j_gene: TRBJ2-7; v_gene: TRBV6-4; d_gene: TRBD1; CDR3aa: CASSEVGQGSYEQYF; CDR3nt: TGTGCCAGCAGTGAAGTGGGACAGGGGTCCTACGAGCAGTACTTC
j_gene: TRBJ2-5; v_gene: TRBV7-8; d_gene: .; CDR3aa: CASSSRTNGETQYF; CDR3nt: TGTGCCAGCAGCTCGAGGACTAACGGGGAGACCCAGTACTTC